Following are 8 T cell receptor gamma chains from one sample sequenced in a study of γδ T cells in repeated Plasmodium falciparum infection. TCRdb fed the multiplex PCR reads into CATT to redo clone calling. The profile covers 11,000 to 15,000 gamma-chain clones, with 1.6% appearing a single time and under 35% taken by the ten largest. Vgamma9/Vdelta2+ and Vdelta2-negative gammadelta T cells were flow-sorted from PBMC for bulk sequencing. Sample: gamma-delta T cells from blood. These receptors were taken from a pool of human donors (malaria-infected and uninfected, not separated).

A few counts support this clone. The likely explanation is a read error, given a far larger clone one base away. Other DNA sequences from this sample encode an identical CDR3 as well. The chain employs TRGV5 and TRGJ1 or TRGJ2. The CDR3 is 11 amino acids. Looked up from germline, CDR1 is VINAFY and CDR2 is YDVSNSKD. CDR3 nucleotide sequence: TGTGCCACCTGGGTCTACGGTGAGAAACTCTTC. As protein: CATWVYGEKLF.

Comment on this clone: TCRdb shows a much larger clone's protein in place of this DNA's translation, and the two differ at residue 7, likely through a read error; the protein shown is translated from the DNA. This chain links TRGV9 with TRGJP. The J gene, missing from TCRdb, was assigned here through DNA to germline matching. The length of the CDR3 is 18 residues. CDR1 is GITISATS, CDR2 ISYDGTV, per germline (reference sequence). The CDR3 spells CALWQVRRQELGKKIKVF. The DNA for the CDR3 is TGTGCCTTGTGGCAGGTGAGACGGCAAGAGTTGGGCAAAAAAATCAAGGTATTT.

By proportion, this clone is medium-sized. A far larger clone is just one base off, so this is likely a read error. The identical CDR3 is also encoded by other nucleotide sequences in the sample. The chain links TRGV9 to TRGJP. The CDR3 loop spans 16 amino acids. CDR1 and CDR2 from the germline V gene are GITISATS and ISYDGTV (reference sequence). The CDR3, as DNA: TGTGCCTTGTGGGAGGTGGAAGAATTGGGCAAAAAAATCAAGGTATTT. It yields the protein CALWEVEELGKKIKVF.

This clone was counted many times. The protein TCRdb lists belongs to a much larger clone and differs from this DNA's translation at residue 3, which points to a read error; the protein shown is made from the DNA. The rearrangement uses TRGV4 and TRGJ1 or TRGJ2. CDR1 and CDR2 from the germline V gene are EGSTGY and YDSYTSSV. This CDR3 contains 13 residues. CDR3 bases: TGTGCCCCCTGGGATGGGCATTACTGTAAGAAACTCTTT. As protein: CAPWDGHYCKKLF.

There are many counts of this clone. TCRdb assigns this DNA the protein of a much larger clone, which departs from its translation at residue 3; this likely reflects a read error, and the protein shown comes from translating the DNA. The chain uses TRGV4 and TRGJP2. The CDR3 runs 17 residues. Germline V CDR1 and CDR2: EGSTGY, YDSYTSSV. In DNA form, the CDR3 reads TGTGCCGCCTGGGCCCATCATCCACGTAGTAGTGATTGGATCAAGACGTTT. This encodes CAAWAHHPRSSDWIKTF.

By its share, this clone is medium-sized. This same CDR3 is encoded by further DNA sequences in the sample. CDR3 sequence (DNA): TGTGCCTTGTGGGAGGTGCCTCAAGAGTTGGGCAAAAAAATCAAGGTATTT. Its translation: CALWEVPQELGKKIKVF. This rearrangement joins TRGV9 to TRGJP. The CDR3 spans 17 residues. The germline CDR1 and CDR2 sequences are GITISATS and ISYDGTV (reference sequence). V lost 0 bases, J lost 4 bases, and 3 bases stayed unmatched.

This clone was found many times. The protein held in TCRdb is that of a much larger clone and does not match this DNA's translation at residue 10, likely because of a read error; the protein shown is translated from the DNA. The V gene call reads TRGV3; no J gene was called. Germline V gene sequence: CDR1 VTNTFY, CDR2 YDVSTARD (reference sequence). The CDR3 sequence is 12 residues long. CDR3 DNA: TGTGCCACCTGGGACAGGCTTTATAAGGAACTCTTT. It translates to CATWDRLYKELF.

This clone appeared many times. TCRdb pairs this DNA with a much larger clone's protein that differs at residue 8, likely a read error; the protein shown was translated from the DNA. The genes are TRGV9 and TRGJ1 or TRGJ2. The J gene, missing from TCRdb, was assigned here through DNA to germline matching. V lost 6 bases to trimming and J lost 12 bases; unmatched junction nucleotides: 11. The CDR3 extends over 11 amino acids. Germline V gives CDR1 GITISATS, CDR2 ISYDGTV (reference sequence). CDR3 residues: CALWWLRGKLF. CDR3 bases: TGTGCCTTGTGGTGGCTCCGTGGGAAACTCTTT.